The T cell receptor (beta chain) under discussion was sequenced for a study of T cells after yellow fever vaccination. Study information: Researchers used SMART-Seq v4 Ultra Low Input to prepare fractions that had low cell numbers. Points from the study as a whole: In FACS-sorted repertoires, abundant clonotypes from the bulk population could appear as contaminants.

In regard to this clonotype: The antigen remains undetermined.

Conversion of TCR transcripts into cDNA relied on 5'RACE template switching, which added a universal primer site and UMIs. From the 5' RACE reads, TCRdb called clonotypes with MiXCR, one entry per CDR3 protein. The sample records 300,000 to 400,000 distinct CDR3 sequences, around 12% being singletons. Germline CDR1 reads SGHTA; CDR2 reads FQGTGA. Trimming took 1 base from V and 7 from J, leaving 10 bases between them. The CDR3 sequence is 13 residues long. This material consisted of CD4+ T cells sorted from PBMCs, taken 15 days after the yellow fever booster vaccination. J is TRBJ1-1 and V is TRBV7-3; D unclear. This receptor was taken from a man younger than 35 who received the YFV17D yellow fever vaccine. The CDR3 coding sequence is TGTGCCAGCAGCTTAATGGCAGAGAATGAAGCTTTCTTT. Its protein is CASSLMAENEAFF.